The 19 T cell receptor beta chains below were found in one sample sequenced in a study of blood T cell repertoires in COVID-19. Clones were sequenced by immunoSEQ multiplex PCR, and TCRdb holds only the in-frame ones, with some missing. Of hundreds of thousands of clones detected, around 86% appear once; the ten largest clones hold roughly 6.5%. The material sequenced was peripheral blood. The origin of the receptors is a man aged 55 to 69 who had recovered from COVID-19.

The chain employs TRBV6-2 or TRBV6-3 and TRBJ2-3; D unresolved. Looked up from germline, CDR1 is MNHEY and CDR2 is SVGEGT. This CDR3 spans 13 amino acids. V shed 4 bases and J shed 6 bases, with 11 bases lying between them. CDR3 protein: CASSLELPDTQYF. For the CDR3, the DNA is TGTGCCAGCAGTTTAGAACTCCCCGATACGCAGTATTTT.

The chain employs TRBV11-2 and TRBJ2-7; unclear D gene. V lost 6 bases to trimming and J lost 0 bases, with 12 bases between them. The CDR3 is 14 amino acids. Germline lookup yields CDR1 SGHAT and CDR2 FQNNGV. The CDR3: CASRRLRSSYEQYF. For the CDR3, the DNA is TGTGCCAGCAGACGCCTGAGGAGCTCCTACGAGCAGTACTTC. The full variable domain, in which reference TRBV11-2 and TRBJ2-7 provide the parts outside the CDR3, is EAGVAQSPRYKIIEKRQSVAFWCNPISGHATLYWYQQILGQGPKLLIQFQNNGVVDDSQLPKDRFSAERLKGVDSTLKIQPAKLEDSAVYLCASRRLRSSYEQYFGPGTRLTVT.

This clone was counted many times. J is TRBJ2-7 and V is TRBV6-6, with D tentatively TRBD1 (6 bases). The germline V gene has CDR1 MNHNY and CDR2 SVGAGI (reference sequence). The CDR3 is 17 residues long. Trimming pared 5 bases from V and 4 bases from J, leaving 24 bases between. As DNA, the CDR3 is TGTGCCAGCAGTCAGCGAACTGGGACATTTAAGATGTACGAGCAGTACTTC. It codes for CASSQRTGTFKMYEQYF.

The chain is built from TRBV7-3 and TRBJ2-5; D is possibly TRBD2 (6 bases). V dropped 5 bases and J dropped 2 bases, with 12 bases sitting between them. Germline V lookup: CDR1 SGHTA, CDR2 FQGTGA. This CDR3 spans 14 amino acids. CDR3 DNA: TGTGCCAGCAGCAAACCGGGACTGCAAGAGACCCAGTACTTC. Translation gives CASSKPGLQETQYF. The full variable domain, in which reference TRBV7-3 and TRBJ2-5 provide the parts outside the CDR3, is GAGVSQTPSNKVTEKGKYVELRCDPISGHTALYWYRQSLGQGPEFLIYFQGTGAADDSGLPNDRFFAVRPEGSVSTLKIQRTERGDSAVYLCASSKPGLQETQYFGPGTRLLVL.

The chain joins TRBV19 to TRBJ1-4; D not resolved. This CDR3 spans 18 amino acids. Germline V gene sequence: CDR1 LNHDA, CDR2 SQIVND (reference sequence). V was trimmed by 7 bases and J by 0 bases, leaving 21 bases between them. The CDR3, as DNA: TGTGCCAGTAAGGAGGGCAGGACGTCATTCTCAACTAATGAAAAACTGTTTTTT. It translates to CASKEGRTSFSTNEKLFF.

The CDR3 reads CASSYGTGGAYNEQFF. The CDR3 nucleotides read TGTGCCAGCAGTTACGGGACAGGGGGCGCCTACAATGAGCAGTTCTTC. The rearrangement uses TRBV27 and TRBJ2-1; 12 nucleotides line up with TRBD1. Germline-derived CDR1 and CDR2 are MNHEY and SMNVEV (reference sequence). This CDR3 spans 16 amino acids. The V segment lost 4 bases and the J segment 2 bases; nucleotides outside the gene matches: 3.

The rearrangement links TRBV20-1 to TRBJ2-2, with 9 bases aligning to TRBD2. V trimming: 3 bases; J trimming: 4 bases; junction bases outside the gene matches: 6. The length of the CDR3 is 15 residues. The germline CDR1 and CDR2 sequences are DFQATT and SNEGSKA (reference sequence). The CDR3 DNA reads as TGCAGTGCTAGTCACAGCGGGGGGAGCACCGGGGAGCTGTTTTTT. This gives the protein CSASHSGGSTGELFF.

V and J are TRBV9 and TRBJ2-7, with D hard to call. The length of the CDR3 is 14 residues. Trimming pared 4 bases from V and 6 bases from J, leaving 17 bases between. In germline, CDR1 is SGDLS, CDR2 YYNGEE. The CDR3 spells CASSHSLKLTEQYF. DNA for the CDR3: TGTGCCAGCAGCCACTCCCTCAAATTAACCGAGCAGTACTTC.

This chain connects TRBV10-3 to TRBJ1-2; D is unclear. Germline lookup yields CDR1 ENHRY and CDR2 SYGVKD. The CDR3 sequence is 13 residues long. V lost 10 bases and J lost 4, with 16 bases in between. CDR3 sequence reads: CATWLGRPYGYTF. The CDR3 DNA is TGTGCCACCTGGTTGGGGAGGCCCTATGGCTACACCTTC.

The CDR3 DNA follows: TGTGCCAGCAGCTTGAAGTGGGGGGATAGTGGCTACACCTTC. This gives the protein CASSLKWGDSGYTF. V is TRBV5-5 and J is TRBJ1-2; a weak D match, TRBD1 (5 bases). In germline, CDR1 is SGHKS, CDR2 YYEKEE (reference sequence). There are 14 residues in the CDR3. Trimming cost V 1 base and J 7 bases, with 14 bases left between them.

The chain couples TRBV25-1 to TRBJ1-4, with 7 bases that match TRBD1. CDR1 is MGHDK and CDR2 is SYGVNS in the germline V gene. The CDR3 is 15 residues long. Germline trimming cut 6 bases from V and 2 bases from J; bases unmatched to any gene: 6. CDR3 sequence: CASSPKQGTNEKLFF. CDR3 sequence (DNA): TGTGCCAGCAGCCCCAAACAGGGGACTAATGAAAAACTGTTTTTT.

DNA of the CDR3: TGTGCCAGCAGCGTTGAGGGGGCGGGCTTTTACGAGCAGTACTTC. It translates to CASSVEGAGFYEQYF. The gene calls are TRBV9 and TRBJ2-7; 7 bases line up with TRBD1. Germline CDR1 SGDLS, CDR2 YYNGEE. The CDR3 sequence is 15 residues long. V dropped 2 bases and J dropped 4; count of bases not matched to a gene: 9. Together with reference TRBV9 and TRBJ2-7, the CDR3 gives the full variable domain: DSGVTQTPKHLITATGQRVTLRCSPRSGDLSVYWYQQSLDQGLQFLIQYYNGEERAKGNILERFSAQQFPDLHSELNLSSLELGDSALYFCASSVEGAGFYEQYFGPGTRLTVT.

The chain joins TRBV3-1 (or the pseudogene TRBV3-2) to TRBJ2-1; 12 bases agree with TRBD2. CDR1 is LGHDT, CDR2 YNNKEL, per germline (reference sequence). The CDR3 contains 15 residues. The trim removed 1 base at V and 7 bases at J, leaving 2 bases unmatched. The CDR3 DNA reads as TGTGCCAGCAGCCAAGTGACTAGCGGGAGAAATGAGCAGTTCTTC. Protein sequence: CASSQVTSGRNEQFF.

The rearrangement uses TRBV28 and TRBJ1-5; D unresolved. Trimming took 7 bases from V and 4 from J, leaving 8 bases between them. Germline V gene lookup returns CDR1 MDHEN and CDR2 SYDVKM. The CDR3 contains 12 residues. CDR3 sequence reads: CASTGENQPQHF. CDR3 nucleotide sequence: TGTGCCAGCACTGGGGAGAATCAGCCCCAGCATTTT.

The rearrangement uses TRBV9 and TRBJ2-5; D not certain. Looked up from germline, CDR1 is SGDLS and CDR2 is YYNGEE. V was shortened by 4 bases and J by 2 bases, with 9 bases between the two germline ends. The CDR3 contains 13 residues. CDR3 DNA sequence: TGTGCCAGCAGCTCCAGAGGTCAAGAGACCCAGTACTTC. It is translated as CASSSRGQETQYF.

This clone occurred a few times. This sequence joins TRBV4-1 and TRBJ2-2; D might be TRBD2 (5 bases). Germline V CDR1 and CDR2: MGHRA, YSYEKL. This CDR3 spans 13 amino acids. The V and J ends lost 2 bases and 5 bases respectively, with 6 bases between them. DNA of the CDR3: TGCGCCAGCAGCCAACGGGAAACCGGGGAGCTGTTTTTT. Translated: CASSQRETGELFF.

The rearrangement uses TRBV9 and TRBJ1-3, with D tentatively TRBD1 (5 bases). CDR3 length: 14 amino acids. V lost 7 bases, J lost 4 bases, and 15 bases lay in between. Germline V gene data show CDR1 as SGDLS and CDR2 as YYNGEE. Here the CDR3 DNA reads TGTGCCAGCCGGACGGGGGGTGCCGGAAACACCATATATTTT. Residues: CASRTGGAGNTIYF.

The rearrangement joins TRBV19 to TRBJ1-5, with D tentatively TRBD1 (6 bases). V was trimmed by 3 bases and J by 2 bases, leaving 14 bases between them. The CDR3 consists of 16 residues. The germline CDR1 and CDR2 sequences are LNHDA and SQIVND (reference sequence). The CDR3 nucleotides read TGTGCCAGTAGTATTTGGGGGGGCAGTGGCAATCAGCCCCAGCATTTT. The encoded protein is CASSIWGGSGNQPQHF.

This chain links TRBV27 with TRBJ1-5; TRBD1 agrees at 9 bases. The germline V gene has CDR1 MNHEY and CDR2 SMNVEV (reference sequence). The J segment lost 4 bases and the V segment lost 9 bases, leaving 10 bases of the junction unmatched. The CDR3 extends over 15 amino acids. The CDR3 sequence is CASKYGDRVNQPQHF. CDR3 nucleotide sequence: TGTGCCAGTAAGTACGGGGACAGGGTGAATCAGCCCCAGCATTTT.